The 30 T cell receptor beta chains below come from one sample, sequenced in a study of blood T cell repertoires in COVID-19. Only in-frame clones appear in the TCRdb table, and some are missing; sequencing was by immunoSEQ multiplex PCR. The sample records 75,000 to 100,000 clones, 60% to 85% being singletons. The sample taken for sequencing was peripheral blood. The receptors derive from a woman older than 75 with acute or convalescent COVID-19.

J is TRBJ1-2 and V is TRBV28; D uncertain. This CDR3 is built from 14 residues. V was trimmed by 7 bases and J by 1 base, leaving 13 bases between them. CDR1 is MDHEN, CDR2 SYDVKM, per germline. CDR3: CASTRPGINYGYTF. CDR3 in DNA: TGTGCCAGCACCAGACCGGGAATTAACTATGGCTACACCTTC.

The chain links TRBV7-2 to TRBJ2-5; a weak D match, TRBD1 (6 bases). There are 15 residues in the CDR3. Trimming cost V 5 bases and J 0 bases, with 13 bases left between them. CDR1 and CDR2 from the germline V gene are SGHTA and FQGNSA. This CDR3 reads CASSTQTGYQETQYF. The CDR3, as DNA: TGTGCCAGCAGCACCCAAACAGGGTACCAAGAGACCCAGTACTTC.

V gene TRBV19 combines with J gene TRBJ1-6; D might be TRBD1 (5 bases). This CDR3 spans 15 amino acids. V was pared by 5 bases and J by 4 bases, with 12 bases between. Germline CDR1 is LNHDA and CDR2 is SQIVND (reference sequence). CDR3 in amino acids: CASSPRQFYNSPLHF. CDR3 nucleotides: TGTGCCAGTAGTCCGAGACAGTTTTATAATTCACCCCTCCACTTT.

CDR3 protein: CAWTRVGLAGNNEQFF. CDR3 DNA: TGTGCCTGGACCCGAGTCGGACTAGCGGGGAACAATGAGCAGTTCTTC. The chain is built from TRBV30 and TRBJ2-1; TRBD2 matches 12 bases. CDR1 is GTSNPN, CDR2 SVGIG, per germline (reference sequence). Trimming took 4 bases from V and 5 from J; bases not matched to a gene: 9. This CDR3 is built from 16 residues.

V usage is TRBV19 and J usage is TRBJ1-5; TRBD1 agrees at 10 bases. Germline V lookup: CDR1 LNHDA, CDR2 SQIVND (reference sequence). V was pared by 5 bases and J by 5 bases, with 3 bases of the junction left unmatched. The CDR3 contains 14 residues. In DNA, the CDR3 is TGTGCCAGTAGTCACGGGACAGGGGATCAGCCCCAGCATTTT. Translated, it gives CASSHGTGDQPQHF.

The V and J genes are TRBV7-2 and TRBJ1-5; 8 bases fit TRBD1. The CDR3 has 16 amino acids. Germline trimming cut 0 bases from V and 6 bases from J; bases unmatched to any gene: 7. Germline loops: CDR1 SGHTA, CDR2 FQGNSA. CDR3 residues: CASSLAVDRGSQPQHF. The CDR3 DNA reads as TGTGCCAGCAGCTTAGCGGTCGACAGGGGAAGTCAGCCCCAGCATTTT. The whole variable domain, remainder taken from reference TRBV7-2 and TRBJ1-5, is GAGVSQSPSNKVTEKGKDVELRCDPISGHTALYWYRQSLGQGLEFLIYFQGNSAPDKSGLPSDRFSAERTGGSVSTLTIQRTQQEDSAVYLCASSLAVDRGSQPQHFGDGTRLSIL.

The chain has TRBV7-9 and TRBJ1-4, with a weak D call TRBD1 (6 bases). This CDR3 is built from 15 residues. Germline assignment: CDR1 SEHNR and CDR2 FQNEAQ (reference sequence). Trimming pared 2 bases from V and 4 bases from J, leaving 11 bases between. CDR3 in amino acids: CASSLQGLGNEKLFF. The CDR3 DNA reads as TGTGCCAGCAGCTTACAGGGGCTTGGTAATGAAAAACTGTTTTTT.

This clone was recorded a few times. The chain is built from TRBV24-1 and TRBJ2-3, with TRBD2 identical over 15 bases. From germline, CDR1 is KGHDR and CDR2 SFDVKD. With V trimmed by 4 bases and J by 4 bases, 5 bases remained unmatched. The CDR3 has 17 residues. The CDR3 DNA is TGTGCCACCAGTGACCCGGGACTAGCGGGAGGTTCAGATACGCAGTATTTT. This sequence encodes CATSDPGLAGGSDTQYF.

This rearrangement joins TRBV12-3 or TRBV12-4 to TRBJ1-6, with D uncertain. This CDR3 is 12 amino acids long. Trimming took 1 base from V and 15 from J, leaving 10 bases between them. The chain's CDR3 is CASSLDPVVLHF. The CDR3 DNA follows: TGTGCCAGCAGTTTAGACCCCGTAGTCCTCCACTTT.

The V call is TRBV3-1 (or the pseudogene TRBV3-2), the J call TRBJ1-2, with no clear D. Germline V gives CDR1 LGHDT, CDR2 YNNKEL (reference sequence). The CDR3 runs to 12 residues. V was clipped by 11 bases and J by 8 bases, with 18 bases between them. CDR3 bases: TGTGCCCAAGCCGGAGGGCAGGAGGGCTACACCTTC. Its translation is CAQAGGQEGYTF.

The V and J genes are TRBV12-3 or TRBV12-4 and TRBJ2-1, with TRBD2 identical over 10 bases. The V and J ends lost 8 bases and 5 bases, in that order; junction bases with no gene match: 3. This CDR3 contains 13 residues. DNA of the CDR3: TGTGCCAGCTGGCTAGCGGGGGACAATGAGCAGTTCTTC. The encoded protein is CASWLAGDNEQFF.

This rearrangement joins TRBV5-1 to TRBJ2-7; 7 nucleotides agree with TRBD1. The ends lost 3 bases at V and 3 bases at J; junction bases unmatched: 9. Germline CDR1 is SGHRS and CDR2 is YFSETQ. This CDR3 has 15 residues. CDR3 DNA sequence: TGCGCCAGCAGCTCCGACAGGGATGTTAACTACGAGCAGTACTTC. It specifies CASSSDRDVNYEQYF. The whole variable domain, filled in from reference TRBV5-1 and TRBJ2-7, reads KAGVTQTPRYLIKTRGQQVTLSCSPISGHRSVSWYQQTPGQGLQFLFEYFSETQRNKGNFPGRFSGRQFSNSRSEMNVSTLELGDSALYLCASSSDRDVNYEQYFGPGTRLTVT.

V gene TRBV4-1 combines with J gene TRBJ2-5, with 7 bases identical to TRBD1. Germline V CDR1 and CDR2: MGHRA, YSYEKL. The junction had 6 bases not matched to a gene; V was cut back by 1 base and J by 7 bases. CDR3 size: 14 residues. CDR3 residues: CASSQGQGGWTQYF. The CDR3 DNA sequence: TGCGCCAGCAGCCAAGGACAGGGTGGGTGGACCCAGTACTTC.

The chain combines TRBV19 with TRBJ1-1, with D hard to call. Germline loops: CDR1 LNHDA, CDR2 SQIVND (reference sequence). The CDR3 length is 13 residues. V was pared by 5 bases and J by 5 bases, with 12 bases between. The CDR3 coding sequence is TGTGCCAGTAGTCCTCAACGAGGGACTGAAGCTTTCTTT. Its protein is CASSPQRGTEAFF.

The CDR3 nucleotides are TGTGCCAGCAGTTTAGGGACAGTAGGAGGCTACACCTTC. This gives the protein CASSLGTVGGYTF. The chain has TRBV12-3 or TRBV12-4 and TRBJ1-2; D perhaps matches TRBD1 (6 bases). Trimming removed 1 base from V and 8 bases from J, with 11 bases in between. This CDR3 comprises 13 residues.

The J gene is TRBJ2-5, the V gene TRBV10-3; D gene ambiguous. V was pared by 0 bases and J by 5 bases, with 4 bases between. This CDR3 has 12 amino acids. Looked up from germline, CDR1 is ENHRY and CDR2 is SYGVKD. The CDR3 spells CAISESRETQYF. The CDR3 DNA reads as TGTGCCATCAGTGAGTCCAGGGAGACCCAGTACTTC.

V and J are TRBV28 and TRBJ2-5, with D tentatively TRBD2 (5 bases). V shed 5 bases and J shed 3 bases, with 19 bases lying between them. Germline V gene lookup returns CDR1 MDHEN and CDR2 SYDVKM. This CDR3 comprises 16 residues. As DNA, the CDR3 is TGTGCCAGCAGTGGAACGGGGTGGGTGGTGAAAGAGACCCAGTACTTC. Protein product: CASSGTGWVVKETQYF.

DNA of the CDR3: TGTGCCAGCAGTATAACAGGGGACTATGGCTACACCTTC. Its protein is CASSITGDYGYTF. This rearrangement joins TRBV25-1 to TRBJ1-2; TRBD1 agrees at 7 bases. The CDR3 length is 13 residues. V gave up 5 bases and J gave up 3 bases; unmatched junction bases: 3. CDR1 is MGHDK and CDR2 is SYGVNS in the germline V gene.

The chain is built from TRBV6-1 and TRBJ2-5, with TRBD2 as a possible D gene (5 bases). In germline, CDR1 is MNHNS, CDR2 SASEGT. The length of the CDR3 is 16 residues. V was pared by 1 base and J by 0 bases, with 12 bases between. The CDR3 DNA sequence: TGTGCCAGCAGTGAAGGGTCCCCGGGAAACCAAGAGACCCAGTACTTC. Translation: CASSEGSPGNQETQYF.

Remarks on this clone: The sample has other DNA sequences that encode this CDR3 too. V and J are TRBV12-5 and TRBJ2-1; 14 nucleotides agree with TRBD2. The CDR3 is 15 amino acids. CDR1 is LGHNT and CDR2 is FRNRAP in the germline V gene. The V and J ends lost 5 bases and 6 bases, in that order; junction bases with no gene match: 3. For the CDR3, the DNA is TGTGCTAGTGGTCTGGGACTAGCGGGGGTCAATGAGCAGTTCTTC. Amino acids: CASGLGLAGVNEQFF.

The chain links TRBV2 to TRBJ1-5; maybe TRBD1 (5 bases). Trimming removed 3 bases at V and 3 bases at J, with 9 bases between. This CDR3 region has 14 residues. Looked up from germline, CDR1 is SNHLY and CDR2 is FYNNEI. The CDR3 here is CASSDRAANQPQHF. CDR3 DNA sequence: TGTGCCAGCAGTGACAGGGCCGCCAATCAGCCCCAGCATTTT.

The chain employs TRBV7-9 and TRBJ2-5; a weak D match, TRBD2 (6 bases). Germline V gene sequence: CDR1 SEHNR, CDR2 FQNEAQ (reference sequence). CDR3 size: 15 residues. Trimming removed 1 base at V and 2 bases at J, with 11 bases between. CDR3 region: CASSLVGTLQETQYF. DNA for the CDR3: TGTGCCAGCAGCTTAGTGGGGACTCTTCAAGAGACCCAGTACTTC.

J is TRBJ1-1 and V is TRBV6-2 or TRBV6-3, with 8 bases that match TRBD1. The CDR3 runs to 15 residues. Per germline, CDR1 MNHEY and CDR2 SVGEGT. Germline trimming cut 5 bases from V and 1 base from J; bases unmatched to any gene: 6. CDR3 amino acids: CASSPRTGWNTEAFF. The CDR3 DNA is TGTGCCAGCAGTCCCCGGACAGGGTGGAACACTGAAGCTTTCTTT.

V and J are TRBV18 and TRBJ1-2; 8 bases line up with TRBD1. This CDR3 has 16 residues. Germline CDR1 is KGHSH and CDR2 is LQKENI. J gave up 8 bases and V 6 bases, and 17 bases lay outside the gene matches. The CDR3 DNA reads TGTGCCAGCTCCCAAGGACAGGGCATGGTGGGAAGCGGCTACACCTTC. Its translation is CASSQGQGMVGSGYTF.

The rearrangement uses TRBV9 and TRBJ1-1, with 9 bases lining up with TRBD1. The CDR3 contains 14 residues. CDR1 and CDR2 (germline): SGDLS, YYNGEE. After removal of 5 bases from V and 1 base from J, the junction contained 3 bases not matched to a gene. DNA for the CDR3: TGTGCCAGCAGGAAGACAGGGGGGAACACTGAAGCTTTCTTT. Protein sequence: CASRKTGGNTEAFF.

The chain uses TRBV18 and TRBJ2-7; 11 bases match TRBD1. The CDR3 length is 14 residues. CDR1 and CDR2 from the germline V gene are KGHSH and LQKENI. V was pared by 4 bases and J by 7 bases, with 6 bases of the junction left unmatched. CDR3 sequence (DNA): TGTGCCAGCTCACGTGGACAGGGGGCGGGGGAGCAGTACTTC. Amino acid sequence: CASSRGQGAGEQYF.

CDR3 nucleotide sequence: TGTGCCAGCAGCCTGGGACTAGCGGGAGTGATTAGCACAGATACGCAGTATTTT. It yields the protein CASSLGLAGVISTDTQYF. The chain has TRBV5-4 and TRBJ2-3, with 14 bases lining up with TRBD2. This CDR3 is 18 amino acids long. The V gene end was trimmed by 4 bases and the J gene end by 0 bases; junction bases not matched to a gene: 7. Germline V gives CDR1 SGHNT, CDR2 YYREEE (reference sequence).

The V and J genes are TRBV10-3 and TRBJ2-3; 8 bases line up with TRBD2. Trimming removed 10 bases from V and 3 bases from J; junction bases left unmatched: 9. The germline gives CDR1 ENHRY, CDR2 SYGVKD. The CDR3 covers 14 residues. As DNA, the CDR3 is TGTGCCAGCCGAGCGGGGGTTGTAACAGATACGCAGTATTTT. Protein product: CASRAGVVTDTQYF.

In DNA form, the CDR3 reads TGTGCCAGCAGCAGAGCGGCTGGGGACAAAAACATTCAGTACTTC. As protein: CASSRAAGDKNIQYF. The gene calls are TRBV7-3 and TRBJ2-4; D possibly corresponds to TRBD2 (5 bases). Trimming removed 5 bases at V and 3 bases at J, with 14 bases between. The germline gives CDR1 SGHTA, CDR2 FQGTGA. CDR3 length equals 15 residues.

The CDR3 DNA is TGCGCCAGCAGCTCGCAGGTCGACCTACCCCTTTACGAGCAGTACTTC. Its protein is CASSSQVDLPLYEQYF. The rearrangement joins TRBV5-1 to TRBJ2-7; unclear D gene. Germline loops: CDR1 SGHRS, CDR2 YFSETQ. V lost 3 bases and J lost 4, with 20 bases in between. This CDR3 contains 16 residues. The complete variable domain, with remaining parts taken from reference TRBV5-1 and TRBJ2-7, reads KAGVTQTPRYLIKTRGQQVTLSCSPISGHRSVSWYQQTPGQGLQFLFEYFSETQRNKGNFPGRFSGRQFSNSRSEMNVSTLELGDSALYLCASSSQVDLPLYEQYFGPGTRLTVT.